The rows below give T cell receptor beta chains drawn from one sample of a study of breast tumors, draining lymph nodes, adjacent tissues. TCRdb used MiXCR to reprocess the multiplex PCR reads, holding one entry per CDR3 protein. The sample lists roughly 70,000 distinct CDR3 sequences, 40% to 45% occurring once. The sequenced material came from breast tumor tissue. These receptors were taken from a female donor with breast cancer. Some clones in this sample may be carry-over from other donors' samples. Each CDR3 is given with its conserved first and last residue.

j_call: TRBJ2-7; v_call: TRBV5-1; cdr3_aa: CASSLAGPRGDEQYF
j_call: TRBJ2-5; v_call: TRBV7-2; cdr3_aa: CASSQRGSGRAETQYF
j_call: TRBJ1-3; v_call: TRBV30; cdr3_aa: CAWTWGLSGNTIYF
j_call: TRBJ1-6; v_call: TRBV28; cdr3_aa: CASSSSGPSSYNSPLHF
j_call: TRBJ2-7; v_call: TRBV6-5; cdr3_aa: CASSRINSRTSGSGYEQYF
j_call: TRBJ1-6; v_call: TRBV4-1; cdr3_aa: CASSHGTGTYLHF
j_call: TRBJ1-6; v_call: TRBV25-1; cdr3_aa: CASSRTGDSPLHF
j_call: TRBJ1-3; v_call: TRBV19; cdr3_aa: CASSIRAGTGNTIYF
j_call: TRBJ2-3; v_call: TRBV11-3; cdr3_aa: CASSGGAPDTQYF
j_call: TRBJ1-4; v_call: TRBV10-3; cdr3_aa: CAISRGDRGNEKLFF
j_call: TRBJ2-5; v_call: TRBV10-3; cdr3_aa: CAIKGNGSRETQYF
j_call: TRBJ2-5; v_call: TRBV4-1; cdr3_aa: CASSQVVTADEETQYF
j_call: TRBJ1-2; v_call: TRBV6-6; cdr3_aa: CASGSGTGVPLNYGYTF
j_call: TRBJ2-6; v_call: TRBV7-3; cdr3_aa: CASSWTGGANVLTF
j_call: TRBJ2-7; v_call: TRBV10-3; cdr3_aa: CAISALGEEVEQYF
j_call: TRBJ2-5; v_call: TRBV7-2; cdr3_aa: CASSPGWSETQYF
j_call: TRBJ2-2; v_call: TRBV7-9; cdr3_aa: CASSPVAGGNTGELFF